Included here is one T cell receptor (beta chain) sequence, with context. This clone has at least ten counts. It has no known antigen specificity. No qualities accompany the bases; no much larger clone lies one base away. Sequences MGHDK (CDR1) and SYGVNS (CDR2) are obtained from the germline V gene. V has 4 bases trimmed and J has 2 bases trimmed; junction bases matching no gene number 3. The CDR3, from cysteine to phenylalanine, totals 14 residues. The sequence is cut down to CDR3 DNA, 42 bases in frame from base 1. A single peripheral blood draw of approximately 0.11 L on average was collected from each donor into heparinised tubes. A BD FACSAria II was used to sort naive, central memory, regulatory and stem cell-like memory CD4+ T cells with a panel that included CD45RO, CCR7, CD25, CD127, CD95 and CD27. All sorted populations exceeded 98% purity. PBMCs were isolated right away by Lymphoprep density gradient centrifugation and were stained directly, without culture. To minimize batch effects, samples were stained and sorted in pairs, one healthy donor with one patient per experiment.

This sample is drawn from a study of beta chain features in type 1 diabetes (dated by TCRdb to between 2018 and 2020). About the investigation overall: Mean age, gender distribution, total cell number and subset yield were not different between patients and healthy donors. In the study, recently diagnosed type 1 diabetes patients and matched healthy donors were compared on the TCRB repertoires of their sorted circulating CD4+ T cell subsets. A total of 85 million to 140 million sorted cells were examined across all samples, and a strong correlation was observed between cell number per subset and RNA yield. Naive and central memory subsets were obtained from all 30 or so donors, but regulatory and stem cell-like memory subsets were isolated from only 8 patients and roughly eight healthy donors.

The entire amount of isolated RNA was reverse transcribed using the High Capacity cDNA Reverse Transcription Kit, so the sequenced TCRB transcripts were expressed ones. Naive, central memory and regulatory T cell samples underwent deep immunoSEQ sequencing, averaging roughly 3.5 million total reads per sample. Sorted cells were lysed in RLT buffer, and RNA was extracted using DNase-treated RNeasy Micro or Mini kits according to cell number. Each cell subset was processed separately to prevent cross-contamination, with patient and healthy donor samples processed together. The immunoSEQ multiplex PCR was used to amplify TCRB sequences from cDNA, yielding 87-bp fragments that span the CDR3 region. Sequencing of the amplicons was performed on the Illumina HiSeq platform. Per the authors' processing: PCR bias was corrected computationally using synthetic template baselines, and reads within Hamming distance 2 were collapsed, with unmergeable singletons discarded. By aligning reads against IMGT, V, D and J genes, CDR3 length, and insertions or deletions at six rearrangement sites were assigned. Clonotype counts were normalized to sorted cell number within each subset before computing true diversity and Gini coefficients with the tcR R package. The overlap coefficient, calculated on TCRB nucleotide sequences, was used to quantify repertoire sharing. TCRdb took over this immuneACCESS table, retaining in-frame rearrangements with V and J assigned. Such tables are incomplete; in checked studies, under half of the missing clones stem from an unresolved V gene, and the remainder is unexplained. That table furnishes V, J and clone size, whereas the DNA furnished D and trimming. For this sample the table gives more than 150,000 clones, of which around 9.7% were detected only once. Around 0.64% of the sample is in the top ten clones.

The research as a whole found: Because the HLA sub-analyses included only small numbers of individuals, any influence of HLA type on TCRB rearrangement was left unresolved. PCR might favor shorter templates, but patient and control samples were amplified and corrected together, so any skew would affect both groups equally. Naive, central memory and regulatory TCRB repertoires appeared to be more similar among patients than among healthy donors. At VDJ recombination sites, type 1 diabetes patients had fewer insertions and more deleted nucleotides, which implies abnormalities in thymic rearrangement. Sequencing cDNA rather than genomic DNA could over-represent highly expressing activated cells, although activation and CD3 levels did not differ between groups. In all four CD4+ subsets, TCRB CDR3 length was moderately but significantly shorter in type 1 diabetes patients.

The source is a woman younger than 45 with type 1 diabetes. Recombination linked TRBV25-1 to TRBJ2-3; the central 7 bases match TRBD1. Sequencing was performed on central memory CD4+ T cells from blood. The CDR3: CASSVTGATDTQYF. The nucleotide sequence is TGTGCCAGCAGTGTCACAGGGGCCACAGATACGCAGTATTTT.